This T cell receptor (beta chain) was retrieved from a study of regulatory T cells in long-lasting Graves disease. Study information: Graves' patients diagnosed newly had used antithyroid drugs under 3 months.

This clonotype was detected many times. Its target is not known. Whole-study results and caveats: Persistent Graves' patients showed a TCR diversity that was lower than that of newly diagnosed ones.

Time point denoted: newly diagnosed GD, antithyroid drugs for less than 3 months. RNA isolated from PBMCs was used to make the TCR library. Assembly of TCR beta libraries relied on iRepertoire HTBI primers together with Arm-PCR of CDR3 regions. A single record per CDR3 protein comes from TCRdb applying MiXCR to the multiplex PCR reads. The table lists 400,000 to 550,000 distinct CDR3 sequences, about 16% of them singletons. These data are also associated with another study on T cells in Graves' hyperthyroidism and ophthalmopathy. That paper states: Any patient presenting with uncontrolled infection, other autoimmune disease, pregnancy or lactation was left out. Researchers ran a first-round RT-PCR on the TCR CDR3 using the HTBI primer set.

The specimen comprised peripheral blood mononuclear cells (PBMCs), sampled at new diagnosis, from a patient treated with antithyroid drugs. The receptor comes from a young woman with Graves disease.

The CDR3 is CASGLVLSGSGDEQFF. In DNA form, the CDR3 reads TGTGCTAGTGGTTTGGTCCTTAGCGGGAGCGGAGATGAGCAGTTCTTC. This chain uses TRBV12-5 with TRBJ2-1; 9 bases fit TRBD2. The CDR3 extends over 16 amino acids. V shed 0 bases and J 8 bases; nucleotides not matched to a gene: 8. CDR1 LGHNT and CDR2 FRNRAP come from the germline V gene.